What follows describes a single TCR beta chain. What it binds is not known. 13 Jbeta primers and 60 Vbeta primers were used for the PCR. Sequencing used immunoSEQ multiplex PCR; TCRdb keeps in-frame clones, though not all of them. The sample includes some 50,000 clones. The V gene end was trimmed by 4 bases and the J gene end by 3 bases; junction bases not matched to a gene: 12. CDR3 length: 17 residues. Germline V gene sequence: CDR1 LGHNA, CDR2 YNFKEQ. These data come from a study of cytomegalovirus exposure and HLA in healthy donors. Overall study results and limits: The classifier was said to identify cytomegalovirus status with high specificity and sensitivity. Some segments of the V type, notably TRBV6-2 and TRBV6-3, were excluded as indistinguishable.

Sequencing input: PBMCs. The chain recombines TRBV4-2 with TRBJ2-1, with 7 bases matching TRBD2. The clonotype was recovered from a woman between 40 and 50 years old in good health and CMV-seronegative. The CDR3 region is CASSRRLAGVSYNEQFF. In nucleotides, the CDR3 is TGTGCCAGCAGCCGCCGGCTTGCGGGAGTTAGCTACAATGAGCAGTTCTTC.